The rows below give T cell receptor beta chains drawn from one sample of a study of CD8+ T cells in alopecia areata. Some clones are missing from TCRdb's copy, which holds only in-frame ones; the method was immunoSEQ multiplex PCR. The profile shows roughly 64,000 clones, 40% to 55% of them singletons. Specimen: CD8+ T cells sorted from blood, collected at roughly week 36, from a patient treated with tofacitinib. These receptors were collected from a human donor with alopecia areata. The CDR3 runs from the conserved cysteine through the conserved F or W. The D gene is left open where the match is weak. A clone size is listed for some rows: how often the clone was seen (once, few, many), or a class if it is expanded.

size: few; V: TRBV5-1; J: TRBJ2-5; D: TRBD2; CDR3: CASSPGLAGVEETQYF; DNA: TGCGCCAGCAGCCCCGGACTAGCGGGAGTAGAAGAGACCCAGTACTTC
size: NA; V: TRBV7-9; J: TRBJ1-1; D: NA; CDR3: CASSRIGTSATEAFF; DNA: TGTGCCAGCAGCCGGATTGGGACCTCCGCGACTGAAGCTTTCTTT
size: NA; V: TRBV9; J: TRBJ1-5; D: NA; CDR3: CASSVAGLGNQPQHF; DNA: TGTGCCAGCAGCGTCGCAGGTTTGGGCAATCAGCCCCAGCATTTT
size: few; V: TRBV5-6; J: TRBJ2-5; D: NA; CDR3: CASSPVGSQETQYF; DNA: TGTGCCAGCAGCCCCGTCGGCAGCCAAGAGACCCAGTACTTC
size: NA; V: TRBV5-6; J: TRBJ2-1; D: NA; CDR3: CASRLFGRSYNEQFF; DNA: TGTGCCAGCAGATTGTTCGGCCGGAGCTACAATGAGCAGTTCTTC
size: NA; V: TRBV7-9; J: TRBJ2-2; D: TRBD2; CDR3: CASSGLQASGRRELFF; DNA: TGTGCCAGCAGCGGGCTTCAGGCTAGCGGGAGAAGGGAGCTGTTTTTT
size: NA; V: TRBV6-5; J: TRBJ1-1; D: NA; CDR3: CASSYSRRGPNTEAFF; DNA: TGTGCCAGCAGTTACTCGAGGCGGGGGCCGAACACTGAAGCTTTCTTT
size: once; V: TRBV7-9; J: TRBJ2-7; D: TRBD2; CDR3: CASSLGERGSYEQYF; DNA: TGTGCCAGCAGCCTAGGAGAGCGGGGCTCCTACGAGCAGTACTTC
size: NA; V: TRBV29-1; J: TRBJ2-3; D: TRBD2; CDR3: CSVELAGGRYGTDTQYF; DNA: TGCAGCGTAGAACTAGCGGGAGGCCGGTACGGCACAGATACGCAGTATTTT
size: NA; V: TRBV7-9; J: TRBJ2-4; D: NA; CDR3: CASSLSDGRLRNIQYF; DNA: TGTGCCAGCAGCTTAAGTGATGGCAGGTTGAGGAACATTCAGTACTTC
size: few; V: TRBV30; J: TRBJ1-1; D: NA; CDR3: CAWSEVSEAFF; DNA: TGTGCCTGGAGTGAAGTCTCTGAAGCTTTCTTT
size: NA; V: TRBV4-3; J: TRBJ1-1; D: TRBD1; CDR3: CASGYTGGVTEAFF; DNA: TGCGCCAGCGGATATACAGGGGGCGTGACTGAAGCTTTCTTT
size: NA; V: TRBV29-1; J: TRBJ2-5; D: TRBD2; CDR3: CSVTSEATQYF; DNA: TGCAGCGTTACTAGCGAGGCGACCCAGTACTTC
size: NA; V: TRBV29-1; J: TRBJ2-2; D: NA; CDR3: CSVGHGRGQNTGELFF; DNA: TGCAGCGTTGGGCATGGACGGGGACAGAACACCGGGGAGCTGTTTTTT
size: NA; V: TRBV6-5; J: TRBJ2-7; D: NA; CDR3: CASSYSISARSEQYF; DNA: TGTGCCAGCAGTTACTCGATATCCGCCCGGTCCGAGCAGTACTTC
size: few; V: TRBV9; J: TRBJ2-6; D: NA; CDR3: CASSVVSGANVLTF; DNA: TGTGCCAGCAGCGTAGTATCCGGGGCCAACGTCCTGACTTTC
size: NA; V: TRBV30; J: TRBJ2-7; D: TRBD1; CDR3: CAWSVGTGFRYEQYF; DNA: TGTGCCTGGAGTGTAGGGACAGGGTTTCGCTACGAGCAGTACTTC
size: NA; V: TRBV7-9; J: TRBJ2-3; D: NA; CDR3: CASSPVLADTQYF; DNA: TGTGCCAGCAGCCCCGTCCTAGCGGATACGCAGTATTTT
size: NA; V: TRBV7-9; J: TRBJ2-1; D: NA; CDR3: CASGWGGNNEQFF; DNA: TGTGCCAGCGGGTGGGGCGGAAACAATGAGCAGTTCTTC
size: NA; V: TRBV29-1; J: TRBJ2-2; D: NA; CDR3: CSVESGNTGELFF; DNA: TGCAGCGTTGAGAGTGGAAACACCGGGGAGCTGTTTTTT
size: NA; V: TRBV7-9; J: TRBJ2-5; D: NA; CDR3: CASSLYGMETQYF; DNA: TGTGCCAGCAGCTTGTACGGGATGGAGACCCAGTACTTC
size: NA; V: TRBV29-1; J: TRBJ2-7; D: NA; CDR3: CSVELGPGYEQYF; DNA: TGCAGCGTTGAGTTAGGTCCGGGCTACGAGCAGTACTTC
size: few; V: TRBV29-1; J: TRBJ2-7; D: NA; CDR3: CSVGAPNEQYF; DNA: TGCAGCGTTGGGGCGCCCAACGAGCAGTACTTC
size: NA; V: TRBV4-3; J: TRBJ2-7; D: TRBD2; CDR3: CASSRTLAETYEQYF; DNA: TGCGCCAGCAGCCGAACACTAGCGGAAACCTACGAGCAGTACTTC
size: NA; V: TRBV11-2; J: TRBJ2-7; D: TRBD1; CDR3: CASSLGTGSYEQYF; DNA: TGTGCCAGCAGCCTCGGGACAGGTTCCTACGAGCAGTACTTC
size: NA; V: TRBV19; J: TRBJ1-1; D: NA; CDR3: CASKTEERNTEAFF; DNA: TGTGCCAGTAAGACAGAGGAGCGGAACACTGAAGCTTTCTTT
size: NA; V: TRBV30; J: TRBJ1-2; D: NA; CDR3: CAWNGQRYGYTF; DNA: TGTGCCTGGAATGGGCAGAGATATGGCTACACCTTC
size: NA; V: TRBV28; J: TRBJ2-4; D: TRBD1; CDR3: CASTLTGDRSIQYF; DNA: TGTGCCAGCACCCTTACAGGGGATAGGAGCATTCAGTACTTC
size: NA; V: TRBV15; J: TRBJ2-7; D: NA; CDR3: CATSSHPGTQHEQYF; DNA: TGTGCCACCAGCAGTCACCCCGGGACACAGCACGAGCAGTACTTC
size: NA; V: TRBV5-6; J: TRBJ2-1; D: TRBD2; CDR3: CASSHYATSGRWNEQFF; DNA: TGTGCCAGCAGCCACTACGCTACTAGCGGGAGGTGGAATGAGCAGTTCTTC
size: NA; V: TRBV4-2; J: TRBJ1-5; D: NA; CDR3: CASSQDAVSGARPQHF; DNA: TGTGCCAGCAGCCAAGACGCCGTATCAGGGGCTCGTCCCCAGCATTTT
size: few; V: TRBV29-1; J: TRBJ2-7; D: NA; CDR3: CSVENRDSDSYEQYF; DNA: TGCAGCGTTGAAAACCGGGACTCGGACTCCTACGAGCAGTACTTC
size: large; V: TRBV4-1; J: TRBJ2-3; D: NA; CDR3: CASSPGGRSDTQYF; DNA: TGCGCCAGCAGCCCAGGGGGGAGATCAGATACGCAGTATTTT
size: NA; V: TRBV5-1; J: TRBJ2-7; D: NA; CDR3: CASSLGDTSYEQYF; DNA: TGCGCCAGCAGCTTAGGGGACACCTCCTACGAGCAGTACTTC
size: NA; V: TRBV5-6; J: TRBJ2-7; D: TRBD2; CDR3: CASSLTSAGEQYF; DNA: TGTGCCAGCAGCCTTACATCAGCGGGAGAGCAGTACTTC
size: few; V: TRBV29-1; J: TRBJ2-1; D: TRBD2; CDR3: CSVEGGLAGIEQFF; DNA: TGCAGCGTTGAAGGGGGGCTAGCGGGAATTGAGCAGTTCTTC
size: NA; V: TRBV27; J: TRBJ2-1; D: TRBD2; CDR3: CASKPGLAYNEQFF; DNA: TGTGCCAGCAAGCCGGGACTAGCTTACAATGAGCAGTTCTTC
size: NA; V: TRBV4-1; J: TRBJ2-5; D: NA; CDR3: CASSHPAGAGQETQYF; DNA: TGCGCCAGCAGCCACCCGGCGGGTGCGGGCCAAGAGACCCAGTACTTC
size: NA; V: TRBV30; J: TRBJ2-7; D: NA; CDR3: CAWSVENSQSYEQYF; DNA: TGTGCCTGGAGTGTGGAGAACAGCCAATCCTACGAGCAGTACTTC
size: few; V: TRBV27; J: TRBJ2-3; D: NA; CDR3: CASSLARLSTDTQYF; DNA: TGTGCCAGCAGTTTGGCCCGCCTTAGCACAGATACGCAGTATTTT
size: NA; V: TRBV29-1; J: TRBJ2-2; D: NA; CDR3: CSVSGGPGITGELFF; DNA: TGCAGCGTATCAGGAGGGCCCGGAATCACCGGGGAGCTGTTTTTT
size: few; V: TRBV29-1; J: TRBJ1-1; D: NA; CDR3: CSVDTDEGVTEAFF; DNA: TGCAGCGTTGATACGGATGAGGGGGTGACTGAAGCTTTCTTT
size: NA; V: TRBV15; J: TRBJ2-2; D: TRBD2; CDR3: CATSRTMTSGTGELFF; DNA: TGTGCCACCAGCAGAACAATGACTAGCGGCACCGGGGAGCTGTTTTTT
size: few; V: TRBV19; J: TRBJ1-5; D: NA; CDR3: CASSIPEVAQHF; DNA: TGTGCCAGTAGTATCCCTGAGGTGGCCCAGCATTTT
size: few; V: TRBV9; J: TRBJ1-2; D: TRBD1; CDR3: CASSPDRGDNGYTF; DNA: TGTGCCAGCAGCCCGGACAGGGGCGACAATGGCTACACCTTC
size: NA; V: TRBV7-9; J: TRBJ2-3; D: TRBD2; CDR3: CASSSSAGGPDYILDTQYF; DNA: TGTGCCAGCAGCTCCTCAGCGGGAGGGCCAGACTATATCCTGGATACGCAGTATTTT
size: NA; V: TRBV19; J: TRBJ1-4; D: TRBD1; CDR3: CASSVQGAPNEKLFF; DNA: TGTGCCAGTAGTGTACAGGGGGCGCCTAATGAAAAACTGTTTTTT
size: NA; V: TRBV18; J: TRBJ2-1; D: NA; CDR3: CASSPVAAYNEQFF; DNA: TGTGCCAGCTCCCCAGTGGCGGCCTACAATGAGCAGTTCTTC
size: few; V: TRBV30; J: TRBJ1-2; D: TRBD1; CDR3: CAWSATGEGYTF; DNA: TGTGCCTGGAGTGCGACAGGGGAAGGCTACACCTTC
size: few; V: TRBV29-1; J: TRBJ1-2; D: NA; CDR3: CSVGVGMNGYTF; DNA: TGCAGCGTTGGTGTGGGTATGAACGGCTACACCTTC
size: NA; V: TRBV15; J: TRBJ1-5; D: TRBD1; CDR3: CATSAGTGGNQPQHF; DNA: TGTGCCACCAGCGCTGGGACAGGGGGCAATCAGCCCCAGCATTTT